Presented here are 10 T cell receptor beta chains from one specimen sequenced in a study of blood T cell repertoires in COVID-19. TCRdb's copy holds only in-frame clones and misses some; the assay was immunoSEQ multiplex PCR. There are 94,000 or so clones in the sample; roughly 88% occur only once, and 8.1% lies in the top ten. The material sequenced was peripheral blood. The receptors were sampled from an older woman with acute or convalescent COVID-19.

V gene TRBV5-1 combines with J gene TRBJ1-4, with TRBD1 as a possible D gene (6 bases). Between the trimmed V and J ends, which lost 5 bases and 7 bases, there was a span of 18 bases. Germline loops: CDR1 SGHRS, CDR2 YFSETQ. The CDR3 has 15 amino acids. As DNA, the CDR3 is TGCGCCAGCAGTCTGGGCCAGGGAGGGGGTGAAAAACTGTTTTTT. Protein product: CASSLGQGGGEKLFF.

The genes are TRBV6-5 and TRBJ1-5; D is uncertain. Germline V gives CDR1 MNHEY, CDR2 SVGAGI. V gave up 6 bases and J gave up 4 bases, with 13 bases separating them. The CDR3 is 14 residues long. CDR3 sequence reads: CASSPMGRNQPQHF. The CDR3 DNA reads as TGTGCCAGCAGCCCAATGGGCAGAAATCAGCCCCAGCATTTT.

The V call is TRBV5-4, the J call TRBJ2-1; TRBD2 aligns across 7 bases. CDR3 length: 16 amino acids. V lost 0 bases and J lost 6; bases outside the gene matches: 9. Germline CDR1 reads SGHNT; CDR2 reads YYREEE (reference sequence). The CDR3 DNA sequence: TGTGCCAGCAGCTTGGACAGGACTAGGTCAATCAATGAGCAGTTCTTC. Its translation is CASSLDRTRSINEQFF. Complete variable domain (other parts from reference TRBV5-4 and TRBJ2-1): ETGVTQSPTHLIKTRGQQVTLRCSSQSGHNTVSWYQQALGQGPQFIFQYYREEENGRGNFPPRFSGLQFPNYSSELNVNALELDDSALYLCASSLDRTRSINEQFFGPGTRLTVL.

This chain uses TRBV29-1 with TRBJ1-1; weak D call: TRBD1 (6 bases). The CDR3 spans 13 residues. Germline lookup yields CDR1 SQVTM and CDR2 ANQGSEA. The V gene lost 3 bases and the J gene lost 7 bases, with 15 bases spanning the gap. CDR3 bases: TGCAGCGTTGAGGCTAACAGGGCCGGTGAAGCTTTCTTT. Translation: CSVEANRAGEAFF.

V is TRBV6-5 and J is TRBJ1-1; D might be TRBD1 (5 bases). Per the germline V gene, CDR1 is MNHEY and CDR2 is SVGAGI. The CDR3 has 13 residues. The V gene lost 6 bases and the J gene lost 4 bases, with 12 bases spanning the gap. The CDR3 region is CASRPGGTTEAFF. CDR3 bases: TGTGCCAGCAGACCCGGGGGGACCACTGAAGCTTTCTTT.

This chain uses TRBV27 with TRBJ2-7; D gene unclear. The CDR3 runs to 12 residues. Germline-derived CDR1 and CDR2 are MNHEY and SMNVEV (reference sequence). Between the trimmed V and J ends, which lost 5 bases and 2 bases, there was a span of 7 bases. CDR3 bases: TGTGCCAGCAGTCCAGGTGCCTACGAGCAGTACTTC. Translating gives CASSPGAYEQYF.

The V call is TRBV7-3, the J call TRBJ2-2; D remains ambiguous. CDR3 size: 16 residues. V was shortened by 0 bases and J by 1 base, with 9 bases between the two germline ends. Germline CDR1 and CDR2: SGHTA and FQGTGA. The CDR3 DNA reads TGTGCCAGCAGCTTAACTTCCCTTCGGAACACCGGGGAGCTGTTTTTT. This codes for CASSLTSLRNTGELFF.

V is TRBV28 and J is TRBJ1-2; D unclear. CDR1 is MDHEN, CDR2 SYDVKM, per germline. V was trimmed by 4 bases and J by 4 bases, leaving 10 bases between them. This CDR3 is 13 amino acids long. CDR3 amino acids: CASSSVYSYGYTF. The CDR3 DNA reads TGTGCCAGCAGTTCCGTCTACAGCTATGGCTACACCTTC.

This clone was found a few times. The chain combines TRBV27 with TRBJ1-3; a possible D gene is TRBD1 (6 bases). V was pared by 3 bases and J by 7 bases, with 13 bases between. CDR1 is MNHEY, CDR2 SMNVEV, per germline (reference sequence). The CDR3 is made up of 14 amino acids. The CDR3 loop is CASSFRQGSNTIYF. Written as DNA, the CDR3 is TGTGCCAGCAGTTTCCGCCAGGGGAGTAACACCATATATTTT.

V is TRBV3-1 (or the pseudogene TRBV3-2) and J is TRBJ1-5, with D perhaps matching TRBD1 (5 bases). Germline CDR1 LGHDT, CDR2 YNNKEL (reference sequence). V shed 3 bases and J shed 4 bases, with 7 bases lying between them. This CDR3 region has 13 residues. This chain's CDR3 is CASSQGGNQPQHF. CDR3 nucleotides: TGTGCCAGCAGCCAGGGGGGAAATCAGCCCCAGCATTTT.